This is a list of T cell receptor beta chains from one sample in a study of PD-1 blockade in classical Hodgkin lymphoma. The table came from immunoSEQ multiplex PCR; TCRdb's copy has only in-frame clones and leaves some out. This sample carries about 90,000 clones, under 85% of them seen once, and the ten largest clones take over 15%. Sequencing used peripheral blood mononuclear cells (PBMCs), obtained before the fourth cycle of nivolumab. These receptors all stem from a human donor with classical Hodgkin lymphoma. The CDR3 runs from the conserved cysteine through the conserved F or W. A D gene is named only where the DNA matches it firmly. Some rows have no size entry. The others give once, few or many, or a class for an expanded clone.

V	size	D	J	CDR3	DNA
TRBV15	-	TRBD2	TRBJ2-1	CATSRPTSGTIYEQFF	TGTGCCACCAGCAGACCGACTAGCGGGACTATCTATGAGCAGTTCTTC
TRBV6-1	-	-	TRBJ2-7	CASSELVYEQYF	TGTGCCAGCAGTGAACTAGTTTACGAGCAGTACTTC
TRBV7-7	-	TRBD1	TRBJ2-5	CASSSVTGSGTQYF	TGTGCCAGCAGCTCCGTGACAGGGTCCGGGACCCAGTACTTC
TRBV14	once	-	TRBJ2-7	CASSQDGGLREQYF	TGTGCCAGCAGCCAAGATGGGGGCCTTAGGGAGCAGTACTTC
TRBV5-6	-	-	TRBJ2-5	CASSLYRGETQYF	TGTGCCAGCAGCTTGTACCGGGGGGAGACCCAGTACTTC
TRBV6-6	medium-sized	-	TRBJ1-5	CASSSGIPRDQPQHF	TGTGCCAGCAGTTCGGGCATTCCGAGGGATCAGCCCCAGCATTTT
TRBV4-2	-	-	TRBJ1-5	CASSQDLKSPSGNGNQPQHF	TGTGCCAGCAGCCAAGACCTAAAGTCCCCCTCGGGGAACGGCAATCAGCCCCAGCATTTT
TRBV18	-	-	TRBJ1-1	CASSPSGQGRGNTEAFF	TGTGCCAGCTCACCCTCCGGGCAGGGGCGGGGGAACACTGAAGCTTTCTTT
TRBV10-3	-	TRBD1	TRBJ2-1	CAISEAGTGRDEQFF	TGTGCCATCAGTGAGGCCGGGACAGGGAGAGATGAGCAGTTCTTC
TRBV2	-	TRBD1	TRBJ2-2	CASSPTGTGELFF	TGTGCCAGCAGCCCGACAGGGACCGGGGAGCTGTTTTTT
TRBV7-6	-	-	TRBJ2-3	CASSLASHTDTQYF	TGTGCCAGCAGCTTAGCTAGCCACACAGATACGCAGTATTTT
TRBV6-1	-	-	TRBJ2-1	CASSGRTGKNEQFF	TGTGCCAGCAGTGGGAGAACAGGGAAGAATGAGCAGTTCTTC
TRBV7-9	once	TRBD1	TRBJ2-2	CASSLTQGANTGELFF	TGTGCCAGCAGCTTAACCCAGGGGGCGAACACCGGGGAGCTGTTTTTT
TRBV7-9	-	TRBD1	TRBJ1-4	CASSSGQGGFAGEKLFF	TGTGCCAGCAGCTCTGGACAGGGTGGCTTCGCTGGTGAAAAACTGTTTTTT
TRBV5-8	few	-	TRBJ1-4	CASSSDRWDEKLFF	TGTGCCAGCAGTTCGGACAGATGGGATGAAAAACTGTTTTTT
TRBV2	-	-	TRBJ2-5	CASSDGGSETQYF	TGTGCCAGCAGTGACGGAGGGTCGGAGACCCAGTACTTC
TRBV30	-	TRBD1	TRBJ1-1	CAWSRLDRPTEAFF	TGTGCCTGGAGCCGGCTGGACAGGCCCACTGAAGCTTTCTTT
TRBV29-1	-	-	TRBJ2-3	CSAARDTQYF	TGCAGCGCTGCTAGAGATACGCAGTATTTT
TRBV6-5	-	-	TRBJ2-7	CASRTGLGIVIEQYF	TGTGCCAGCAGGACTGGTCTGGGAATAGTGATCGAGCAGTACTTC
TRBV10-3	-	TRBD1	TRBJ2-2	CAISESGTGDTGELFF	TGTGCCATCAGTGAGAGCGGAACAGGGGACACCGGGGAGCTGTTTTTT
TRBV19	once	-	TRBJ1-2	CASSHGGGYTF	TGTGCCAGTAGTCATGGTGGTGGCTACACCTTC
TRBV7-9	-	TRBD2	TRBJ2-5	CASSLAAGVETQYF	TGTGCCAGCAGCTTAGCAGCGGGAGTCGAGACCCAGTACTTC
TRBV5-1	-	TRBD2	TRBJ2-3	CASSLSSGFTDTQYF	TGCGCCAGCAGCTTGTCTAGCGGTTTCACAGATACGCAGTATTTT
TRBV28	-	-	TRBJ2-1	CASSPPGLPEQFF	TGTGCCAGCAGTCCCCCGGGACTTCCTGAGCAGTTCTTC
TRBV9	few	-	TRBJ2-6	CASSATGQANVLTF	TGTGCCAGCAGCGCAACCGGCCAGGCCAACGTCCTGACTTTC
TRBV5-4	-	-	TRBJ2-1	CASSLGSQRPSNEQFF	TGTGCCAGCAGCTTGGGGTCCCAGCGGCCAAGCAATGAGCAGTTCTTC
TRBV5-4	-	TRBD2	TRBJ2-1	CASSLASGSMSKQFF	TGTGCCAGCAGCTTAGCTAGCGGATCAATGAGTAAGCAGTTCTTC
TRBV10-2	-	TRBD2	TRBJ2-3	CASRLAGVNTQYF	TGCGCCAGCAGGCTAGCGGGAGTCAATACGCAGTATTTT
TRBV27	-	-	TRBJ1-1	CASSFRALEWNTEAFF	TGTGCCAGCAGTTTCAGGGCCCTGGAATGGAACACTGAAGCTTTCTTT
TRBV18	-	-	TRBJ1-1	CASSPLGGDTEAFF	TGTGCCAGCTCACCATTGGGAGGGGACACTGAAGCTTTCTTT
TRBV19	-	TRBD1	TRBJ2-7	CASSLTGVGPVYEQYF	TGTGCCAGTAGTTTAACAGGGGTAGGCCCCGTCTACGAGCAGTACTTC